A single sample gave rise to the 22 T cell receptor beta chains below, sequenced in a study of identifying expanded T cells in peripheral blood. Assay used: immunoSEQ multiplex PCR; TCRdb lists only in-frame clones, some missing. The sample lists around 130,000 clones; 75% to 90% were seen once. Sequenced: blood. Receptors originate from a person aged 18 to 70 in good health.

The genes are TRBV7-2 and TRBJ2-7; D ambiguous. Trimming left V 1 base short and J 5 bases short, with 6 bases between. CDR3 length equals 12 residues. Germline CDR1 is SGHTA and CDR2 is FQGNSA. The CDR3 bases are TGTGCCAGCAGCTTAGTTTTCGACGAGCAGTACTTC. Its translation is CASSLVFDEQYF.

CDR3 sequence (DNA): TGTGCCAGCAGTTACCAACCGACAGGGGGCGAGGAAGCTTTCTTT. Protein product: CASSYQPTGGEEAFF. The V gene is TRBV6-5, the J gene TRBJ1-1, with 10 positions matching TRBD1. The CDR3 is 15 amino acids. The germline gives CDR1 MNHEY, CDR2 SVGAGI. V lost 2 bases to trimming and J lost 8 bases; unmatched junction nucleotides: 8.

A word on this clone: One end of the junction does not line up with germline, which may come from a read error. J is TRBJ2-5 and V is TRBV19, with a possible D match to TRBD2 (6 bases). The CDR3 is 18 residues long. Germline CDR1 reads LNHDA; CDR2 reads SQIVND (reference sequence). The CDR3 is CASSMLELLKTRESRGHF. The CDR3 coding sequence is TGTGCCAGTAGTATGTTGGAACTACTTAAGACACGGGAGTCGCGTGGACACTTC.

The chain combines TRBV4-2 with TRBJ2-7, with 7 bases matching TRBD2. Germline CDR1 and CDR2: LGHNA and YNFKEQ. This CDR3 spans 16 amino acids. The V gene end was trimmed by 0 bases and the J gene end by 3 bases; junction bases not matched to a gene: 8. The CDR3 spells CASSQDQAGFNYEQYF. The CDR3 coding sequence is TGTGCCAGCAGCCAAGACCAAGCGGGATTTAACTACGAGCAGTACTTC.

The rearrangement links TRBV5-6 to TRBJ2-5; D not resolved. The DNA end lines up better with TRBJ2-7; the J call may be wrong. Germline V gene sequence: CDR1 SGHDT, CDR2 YYEEEE. The CDR3 runs to 11 residues. The CDR3 sequence: CASSGTYEQYF. CDR3 nucleotides: TGTGCCAGCAGCGGAACCTACGAGCAGTACTTC.

The V gene is TRBV28, the J gene TRBJ1-1; weak D call: TRBD1 (5 bases). CDR3 length: 17 amino acids. Germline CDR1 is MDHEN and CDR2 is SYDVKM. The ends were cut back, 3 bases at V and 0 bases at J, with 17 bases in the middle. CDR3 sequence: CASSFPGNLFLNTEAFF. DNA for the CDR3: TGTGCCAGCAGTTTTCCAGGGAACCTATTCCTGAACACTGAAGCTTTCTTT.

The chain recombines TRBV19 with TRBJ1-5; TRBD1 agrees at 9 bases. The CDR3 has 16 residues. J was trimmed by 1 base and V by 4 bases; bases with no gene match: 5. CDR1 LNHDA and CDR2 SQIVND come from the germline V gene (reference sequence). The CDR3 region has the DNA TGTGCCAGTAGTAACCCAGGACAGGGGAGCAATCAGCCCCAGCATTTT. Translation gives CASSNPGQGSNQPQHF.

The chain joins TRBV4-1 to TRBJ1-1; D is unclear. The V end was cut by 1 base, the J end by 5 bases, with 11 bases between. Germline V gives CDR1 MGHRA, CDR2 YSYEKL. This CDR3 is built from 14 residues. The CDR3 sequence is CASSQVPTETEAFF. CDR3 coding DNA: TGCGCCAGCAGCCAAGTCCCCACGGAGACTGAAGCTTTCTTT.

This clone occurred a few times. The gene calls are TRBV13 and TRBJ2-3; TRBD1 might be the D (6 bases). This CDR3 is 13 amino acids long. The germline gives CDR1 PRHDT, CDR2 FYEKMQ (reference sequence). Deletions cut 2 bases from V and 4 bases from J, with 7 bases between. The DNA for the CDR3 is TGTGCCAGCAGCTTAAACAGGGCAGATACGCAGTATTTT. Translated, it gives CASSLNRADTQYF.

To note about this clone: In the same sample, other DNA sequences code for this CDR3. This chain joins TRBV5-1 and TRBJ1-1; no clear D gene. This CDR3 region has 14 residues. Trimming cost V 0 bases and J 4 bases, with 10 bases left between them. Germline assignment: CDR1 SGHRS and CDR2 YFSETQ. CDR3 region: CASSLEGAGTEAFF. CDR3 sequence (DNA): TGCGCCAGCAGCTTGGAGGGTGCGGGCACTGAAGCTTTCTTT.

This chain joins TRBV27 and TRBJ2-5; a weak D match, TRBD2 (6 bases). The V gene lost 10 bases and the J gene lost 5 bases, with 14 bases spanning the gap. Germline lookup yields CDR1 MNHEY and CDR2 SMNVEV (reference sequence). The CDR3 spans 12 residues. DNA of the CDR3: TGTGCCACCCGGTTTCGGGGGGAGACCCAGTACTTC. Amino acid sequence: CATRFRGETQYF.

In nucleotides, the CDR3 is TGTGCCAGCAGTGATCCTCGAAAGGGAAAGGTGGATGGCTACACCTTC. Amino acid sequence: CASSDPRKGKVDGYTF. The chain couples TRBV25-1 to TRBJ1-2; D gene uncertain. The CDR3 runs 16 residues. Between the trimmed V and J ends, which lost 3 bases and 6 bases, there was a span of 20 bases. Looked up from germline, CDR1 is MGHDK and CDR2 is SYGVNS.

Here the CDR3 reads CASSLGVRGQTEAFF. The DNA for the CDR3 is TGTGCCAGCAGCTTGGGTGTCAGGGGGCAAACTGAAGCTTTCTTT. The rearrangement uses TRBV5-4 and TRBJ1-1; 8 bases are a match to TRBD1. The V gene end was trimmed by 0 bases and the J gene end by 5 bases; junction bases not matched to a gene: 6. Germline CDR1 SGHNT, CDR2 YYREEE (reference sequence). CDR3 length equals 15 residues. Complete variable domain (other parts from reference TRBV5-4 and TRBJ1-1): ETGVTQSPTHLIKTRGQQVTLRCSSQSGHNTVSWYQQALGQGPQFIFQYYREEENGRGNFPPRFSGLQFPNYSSELNVNALELDDSALYLCASSLGVRGQTEAFFGQGTRLTVV.

The rearrangement uses TRBV2 and TRBJ1-5, with D possibly being TRBD1 (5 bases). The CDR3 has 14 amino acids. Germline-derived CDR1 and CDR2 are SNHLY and FYNNEI. Trimming shortened V by 2 bases and J by 11 bases, and 16 bases separated the two germline ends. The CDR3 reads CASSERSTVLAQHF. In DNA form, the CDR3 reads TGTGCCAGCAGTGAAAGGTCGACAGTCCTGGCCCAGCATTTT.

This chain joins TRBV28 and TRBJ2-2; 7 bases are shared with TRBD1. The germline V gene encodes CDR1 MDHEN and CDR2 SYDVKM. CDR3 length: 13 residues. The J segment lost 6 bases and the V segment lost 7 bases, leaving 5 bases of the junction unmatched. CDR3 coding DNA: TGTGCCAGCAAAGAACAGGGGTCCGGGGAGCTGTTTTTT. It translates to CASKEQGSGELFF.

This clone has a handful of counts. V gene TRBV7-9 combines with J gene TRBJ1-2; TRBD1 might be the D (5 bases). The germline gives CDR1 SEHNR, CDR2 FQNEAQ (reference sequence). The CDR3 totals 13 residues. V gave up 7 bases and J gave up 3 bases, with 12 bases separating them. CDR3 protein: CASNRDGHYGYTF. The CDR3 coding sequence is TGTGCCAGCAACCGGGACGGACACTATGGCTACACCTTC.

This clone was observed a single time. The CDR3 loop is CASTSGGRPNTGELFF. Here the CDR3 DNA reads TGTGCCAGCACCAGTGGCGGGCGACCGAACACCGGGGAGCTGTTTTTT. This chain connects TRBV28 to TRBJ2-2; tentative D call: TRBD2 (5 bases). V was clipped by 7 bases and J by 0 bases, with 15 bases between them. Germline assignment: CDR1 MDHEN and CDR2 SYDVKM. The CDR3 length is 16 residues.

J is TRBJ1-2 and V is TRBV28; D is possibly TRBD1 (5 bases). Germline V lookup: CDR1 MDHEN, CDR2 SYDVKM. With 6 bases removed from V and 4 bases from J, the gap between germline ends came to 21 bases. CDR3 size: 16 residues. The CDR3 sequence: CASRRGLEELFYGYTF. In DNA, the CDR3 is TGTGCCAGCAGGAGGGGTTTGGAGGAATTATTCTATGGCTACACCTTC.

This chain joins TRBV4-2 and TRBJ1-6; D is uncertain. Trimming shortened V by 3 bases and J by 7 bases, and 10 bases separated the two germline ends. Germline V CDR1 and CDR2: LGHNA, YNFKEQ. This CDR3 has 14 residues. The CDR3 is CASSQDVPNSPLHF. The CDR3 DNA follows: TGTGCCAGCAGCCAGGACGTCCCGAATTCACCCCTCCACTTT.

V and J are TRBV5-4 and TRBJ1-4, with D possibly being TRBD1 (5 bases). Between the trimmed V and J ends, which lost 0 bases and 7 bases, there was a span of 19 bases. The CDR3 sequence is 17 residues long. Germline V gene lookup returns CDR1 SGHNT and CDR2 YYREEE (reference sequence). In DNA form, the CDR3 reads TGTGCCAGCAGCTTGGTAGAGGCAGGGTACGGCAGTGAAAAACTGTTTTTT. It codes for CASSLVEAGYGSEKLFF.

The rearrangement links TRBV4-3 to TRBJ2-2, with a possible D match to TRBD1 (5 bases). V dropped 0 bases and J dropped 0 bases, with 14 bases sitting between them. Germline V gene sequence: CDR1 LGHNA, CDR2 YSLEER. This CDR3 spans 18 amino acids. The CDR3 region is CASSQEGLGASNTGELFF. CDR3 nucleotide sequence: TGCGCCAGCAGCCAAGAAGGGTTAGGGGCTTCGAACACCGGGGAGCTGTTTTTT.

The chain recombines TRBV7-3 with TRBJ2-7, with 13 bases aligning to TRBD2. Germline V gene lookup returns CDR1 SGHTA and CDR2 FQGTGA. The CDR3 loop spans 15 amino acids. V trimming: 4 bases; J trimming: 5 bases; junction bases outside the gene matches: 5. The CDR3 DNA reads TGTGCCAGCAGCTCGGGACTAGCGGGATTGGACGAGCAGTACTTC. As protein: CASSSGLAGLDEQYF. Full variable domain (outside the CDR3, taken from reference TRBV7-3 and TRBJ2-7): GAGVSQTPSNKVTEKGKYVELRCDPISGHTALYWYRQSLGQGPEFLIYFQGTGAADDSGLPNDRFFAVRPEGSVSTLKIQRTERGDSAVYLCASSSGLAGLDEQYFGPGTRLTVT.